This entry describes one T cell receptor (beta chain). This entry comes from a study of T cell changes during pregnancy in multiple sclerosis. Assay: immunoSEQ multiplex PCR; the TCRdb copy retains only in-frame clones and omits some. Of about 98,000 clones in the sample, about 91% were seen once. The CDR3 consists of 15 residues. CDR1 LNHDA and CDR2 SQIVND come from the germline V gene (reference sequence). The V end lost 7 bases, the J end lost 0 bases, and 13 bases lay between the germline ends. The source was peripheral blood, collected after pregnancy. The chain uses TRBV19 and TRBJ2-1, with D maybe TRBD1 (6 bases). The source is a female donor in good health, enrolled as a control in a pregnancy study. The CDR3 bases are TGTGCCAGTATGCTCGACAGGAGCTCCTACAATGAGCAGTTCTTC. This encodes CASMLDRSSYNEQFF.